The rows below give T cell receptor beta chains drawn from one sample of a study of graft-versus-host responses after intestinal transplantation. TCRdb's copy holds only in-frame clones and misses some; the assay was immunoSEQ multiplex PCR. Counted here are around 92,000 clones, more than 75% occurring once; the ten biggest clones make up approximately 1.4%. The source material was PBMCs, sampled 255 days after intestinal transplant. All receptors come from a human patient who received an intestinal transplant, so some T cells may come from the graft donor. Both conserved end residues are part of each CDR3. The order of the fields is J gene, clone size, V gene, D gene, CDR3 protein, CDR3 DNA. A D gene is named only where the DNA matches it firmly. Where a row states a size, it is once, few, many or the class of an expanded clone; other rows omit it.

J gene: TRBJ2-5
clone size: .
V gene: TRBV7-2
D gene: .
CDR3 protein: CASSQPGLPQETQYF
CDR3 DNA: TGTGCCAGCAGCCAACCGGGACTCCCTCAAGAGACCCAGTACTTC

J gene: TRBJ2-3
clone size: once
V gene: TRBV28
D gene: TRBD2
CDR3 protein: CASSSHPGLAGGTDTQYF
CDR3 DNA: TGTGCCAGCAGTTCCCACCCTGGACTAGCGGGGGGCACAGATACGCAGTATTTT

J gene: TRBJ1-1
clone size: .
V gene: TRBV5-8
D gene: TRBD1
CDR3 protein: CASSLGDRDRNTEAFF
CDR3 DNA: TGTGCCAGCAGCTTGGGGGACAGGGATCGGAACACTGAAGCTTTCTTT

J gene: TRBJ2-1
clone size: .
V gene: TRBV6-1
D gene: .
CDR3 protein: CASSEAQGFVYYNEQFF
CDR3 DNA: TGTGCCAGCAGTGAAGCGCAAGGCTTTGTTTACTACAATGAGCAGTTCTTC

J gene: TRBJ1-1
clone size: .
V gene: TRBV7-3
D gene: .
CDR3 protein: CASSFDGLRTEAFF
CDR3 DNA: TGTGCCAGCAGCTTCGACGGATTGAGGACTGAAGCTTTCTTT

J gene: TRBJ2-7
clone size: few
V gene: TRBV6-1
D gene: .
CDR3 protein: CASSSDVEQYF
CDR3 DNA: TGTGCCAGCAGTTCAGACGTCGAGCAGTACTTC

J gene: TRBJ2-7
clone size: .
V gene: TRBV6-5
D gene: TRBD1
CDR3 protein: CASSFAGGRSSYEQYF
CDR3 DNA: TGTGCCAGCAGTTTCGCAGGGGGCAGGAGCTCCTACGAGCAGTACTTC

J gene: TRBJ1-1
clone size: .
V gene: TRBV29-1
D gene: .
CDR3 protein: CSVEGRSNTEAFF
CDR3 DNA: TGCAGCGTTGAAGGACGTTCCAACACTGAAGCTTTCTTT

J gene: TRBJ2-7
clone size: .
V gene: TRBV20-1
D gene: .
CDR3 protein: CSAGEGYEQYF
CDR3 DNA: TGCAGTGCTGGAGAGGGCTACGAGCAGTACTTC

J gene: TRBJ1-1
clone size: .
V gene: TRBV7-9
D gene: TRBD1
CDR3 protein: CASSSPQGRNTEAFF
CDR3 DNA: TGTGCCAGCAGCTCCCCACAGGGGAGGAACACTGAAGCTTTCTTT

J gene: TRBJ1-5
clone size: .
V gene: TRBV7-9
D gene: TRBD1
CDR3 protein: CASSPGTGLGQPQHF
CDR3 DNA: TGTGCCAGCAGCCCCGGGACAGGTTTAGGACAGCCCCAGCATTTT

J gene: TRBJ1-1
clone size: .
V gene: TRBV2
D gene: TRBD1
CDR3 protein: CASSSRQGAGEAFF
CDR3 DNA: TGTGCCAGCAGTTCGAGACAGGGGGCGGGTGAAGCTTTCTTT

J gene: TRBJ2-2
clone size: .
V gene: TRBV23-1
D gene: .
CDR3 protein: CASSQPYPGQGGSGELFF
CDR3 DNA: TGCGCCAGCAGTCAACCCTACCCCGGGCAAGGGGGGTCCGGGGAGCTGTTTTTT

J gene: TRBJ2-5
clone size: .
V gene: TRBV28
D gene: TRBD1
CDR3 protein: CASSLDRGQETQYF
CDR3 DNA: TGTGCCAGCAGTTTGGACAGGGGACAAGAGACCCAGTACTTC

J gene: TRBJ2-5
clone size: once
V gene: TRBV7-2
D gene: .
CDR3 protein: CASSRNGGLGLPQYF
CDR3 DNA: TGTGCCAGCAGCCGGAACGGAGGTCTAGGACTCCCCCAGTACTTC

J gene: TRBJ1-1
clone size: .
V gene: TRBV19
D gene: .
CDR3 protein: CASSWTGEAFF
CDR3 DNA: TGTGCCAGCTCATGGACGGGTGAAGCTTTCTTT

J gene: TRBJ1-5
clone size: .
V gene: TRBV28
D gene: .
CDR3 protein: CASSLLNQPQHF
CDR3 DNA: TGTGCCAGCAGTTTATTAAACCAGCCCCAGCATTTT

J gene: TRBJ2-7
clone size: .
V gene: TRBV5-1
D gene: TRBD2
CDR3 protein: CASSLTSDYEQYF
CDR3 DNA: TGCGCCAGCAGCTTGACTAGCGACTACGAGCAGTACTTC

J gene: TRBJ2-1
clone size: .
V gene: TRBV23-1
D gene: .
CDR3 protein: CASSRGDKHNEQFF
CDR3 DNA: TGCGCCAGCAGTCGTGGTGACAAGCACAATGAGCAGTTCTTC

J gene: TRBJ2-5
clone size: .
V gene: TRBV13
D gene: TRBD2
CDR3 protein: CASSFRGLAGEETQYF
CDR3 DNA: TGTGCCAGCAGCTTCCGCGGACTAGCGGGCGAAGAGACCCAGTACTTC

J gene: TRBJ2-1
clone size: .
V gene: TRBV19
D gene: TRBD1
CDR3 protein: CAARDRGNNEQFF
CDR3 DNA: TGTGCCGCCCGGGACAGGGGTAACAATGAGCAGTTCTTC

J gene: TRBJ1-1
clone size: many
V gene: TRBV5-4
D gene: TRBD1
CDR3 protein: CASSDRVNTEAFF
CDR3 DNA: TGTGCCAGCAGCGACAGGGTGAACACTGAAGCTTTCTTT

J gene: TRBJ1-1
clone size: .
V gene: TRBV28
D gene: .
CDR3 protein: CASSFMGTANTEAFF
CDR3 DNA: TGTGCCAGCAGTTTTATGGGGACGGCAAACACTGAAGCTTTCTTT

J gene: TRBJ2-1
clone size: .
V gene: TRBV7-2
D gene: TRBD2
CDR3 protein: CASSLVPLAGHNEQFF
CDR3 DNA: TGTGCCAGCAGCTTAGTACCACTAGCGGGTCACAATGAGCAGTTCTTC

J gene: TRBJ1-4
clone size: few
V gene: TRBV4-1
D gene: .
CDR3 protein: CASSSTRDTGEKLFF
CDR3 DNA: TGCGCCAGCAGCTCTACCCGGGACACGGGGGAAAAACTGTTTTTT

J gene: TRBJ2-3
clone size: .
V gene: TRBV11-2
D gene: .
CDR3 protein: CASSYGSGTDTQYF
CDR3 DNA: TGTGCCAGCAGCTACGGGAGTGGCACAGATACGCAGTATTTT

J gene: TRBJ2-7
clone size: .
V gene: TRBV4-1
D gene: .
CDR3 protein: CASSRDPTYEQYF
CDR3 DNA: TGCGCCAGCAGCCGAGACCCTACCTACGAGCAGTACTTC

J gene: TRBJ2-3
clone size: .
V gene: TRBV6-9
D gene: .
CDR3 protein: CASSYSGGPPPSPTQYF
CDR3 DNA: TGTGCCAGCAGTTATTCGGGGGGACCCCCCCCCTCCCCGACGCAGTATTTT

J gene: TRBJ1-2
clone size: .
V gene: TRBV7-2
D gene: .
CDR3 protein: CASSLERGLYGYTF
CDR3 DNA: TGTGCCAGCAGCTTAGAACGGGGCCTTTATGGCTACACCTTC

J gene: TRBJ2-2
clone size: .
V gene: TRBV28
D gene: TRBD2
CDR3 protein: CASSSQPGLAGVGNTGELFF
CDR3 DNA: TGTGCCAGCAGTTCGCAACCGGGACTAGCGGGAGTAGGGAACACCGGGGAGCTGTTTTTT

J gene: TRBJ1-2
clone size: .
V gene: TRBV19
D gene: TRBD1
CDR3 protein: CASGQGDGYTF
CDR3 DNA: TGTGCCAGTGGACAGGGCGATGGCTACACCTTC

J gene: TRBJ1-3
clone size: few
V gene: TRBV18
D gene: .
CDR3 protein: CASSPRRESNTIYF
CDR3 DNA: TGTGCCAGCTCACCACGGAGGGAATCAAACACCATATATTTT

J gene: TRBJ2-3
clone size: .
V gene: TRBV27
D gene: .
CDR3 protein: CASSYSPLGWDTQYF
CDR3 DNA: TGTGCCAGCAGTTATAGCCCTTTGGGATGGGATACGCAGTATTTT

J gene: TRBJ1-2
clone size: .
V gene: TRBV10-2
D gene: .
CDR3 protein: CASSSGARYYGYTF
CDR3 DNA: TGCGCCAGCAGTTCAGGGGCACGATACTATGGCTACACCTTC

J gene: TRBJ2-5
clone size: .
V gene: TRBV7-3
D gene: .
CDR3 protein: CASSLRRGESETQYF
CDR3 DNA: TGTGCCAGCAGCTTACGCCGTGGGGAGTCGGAGACCCAGTACTTC

J gene: TRBJ2-7
clone size: .
V gene: TRBV5-1
D gene: .
CDR3 protein: CASSFGPINRDGEQYF
CDR3 DNA: TGCGCCAGCAGCTTTGGCCCCATCAACAGGGATGGGGAGCAGTACTTC

J gene: TRBJ1-1
clone size: once
V gene: TRBV4-1
D gene: TRBD1
CDR3 protein: CASSQAPTGGMNTEAFF
CDR3 DNA: TGCGCCAGCAGCCAGGCTCCAACAGGGGGTATGAACACTGAAGCTTTCTTT